This T cell receptor beta chain was sequenced in a study of identical twins. Whole-study results and caveats: Out-of-frame beta sequences exhibited a weaker degree of excess twin sharing.

The cDNA had a unique molecular identifier and a template-switch universal primer site. TCRdb itself ran the 5' RACE reads through MiXCR, one entry per CDR3 protein. The sample has around 530,000 distinct CDR3 sequences; about 16% are singletons. This clonotype was counted only a few times. What it binds is unknown. This CDR3 comprises 14 residues. Unmatched junction bases numbered 6, after V lost 4 bases and J lost 3 bases. The germline V gene encodes CDR1 SGHRS and CDR2 YFSETQ. These data also formed part of another study, on yellow fever vaccine responses in identical twins. From that report: As reported, the vaccine T cell response of twins seemed partly convergent and partly personalized.

Specimen: CD4+ T cells sorted from blood. The sequence was obtained from a young woman in good health. V and J are TRBV5-1 and TRBJ1-1; 7 nucleotides agree with TRBD1. In nucleotides, the CDR3 is TGCGCCAGCAGCATGGACAGGCGGCACACTGAAGCTTTCTTT. Protein: CASSMDRRHTEAFF.